This TCR beta chain was obtained from a study of blood T cell repertoires in COVID-19. How the authors handled the data: Using reference gene primer amplification, nucleated cell counts were estimated. Profiling relied on immunoSEQ multiplex PCR, and the TCRdb table lists in-frame clones only, not all of them. D and trimming were read from the DNA, whereas the V and J calls and clone size are those reported in that table. Here the sample spans some 160,000 clones, around nine tenths being singletons. Germline lookup yields CDR1 DFQATT and CDR2 SNEGSKA (reference sequence). The CDR3 extends over 15 amino acids. V trimming: 3 bases; J trimming: 4 bases; junction bases outside the gene matches: 10. The sample holds one count of this clone.

V gene TRBV20-1 combines with J gene TRBJ1-1; 8 bases line up with TRBD1. This receptor was obtained from a woman in her 70s with COVID-19, enrolled during active disease. The sequenced material came from peripheral blood. The CDR3 here is CSASDDRGLSTEAFF. The CDR3 bases are TGCAGTGCTAGTGACGACAGGGGTCTGAGCACTGAAGCTTTCTTT.